This entry lists 10 T cell receptor beta chains sequenced from one sample in a study of blood T cell repertoires in COVID-19. Sequenced by immunoSEQ multiplex PCR; TCRdb stores in-frame clones only, minus some. Of approximately 310,000 clones detected, 80% to 90% appear once; the ten largest clones hold roughly 7.1%. Sequencing was performed on peripheral blood. These receptors all come from a woman in her forties or fifties who had recovered from COVID-19.

CDR3 loop: CASSVTGIPGNTIYF. The CDR3 nucleotides read TGTGCCAGCAGCGTAACAGGGATCCCTGGAAACACCATATATTTT. This chain joins TRBV5-5 and TRBJ1-3; D is perhaps TRBD1 (6 bases). This CDR3 has 15 residues. Germline V lookup: CDR1 SGHKS, CDR2 YYEKEE (reference sequence). V was cut by 4 bases and J by 2 bases, with 13 bases left in between.

This clone was seen a handful of times. The chain combines TRBV27 with TRBJ1-5; a weak D match, TRBD1 (6 bases). Between the trimmed V and J ends, which lost 2 bases and 5 bases, there was a span of 10 bases. Per germline, CDR1 MNHEY and CDR2 SMNVEV (reference sequence). The CDR3 is 14 amino acids. The CDR3 spells CASSLLQGDQPQHF. CDR3 DNA: TGTGCCAGCAGTTTACTACAGGGTGATCAGCCCCAGCATTTT.

The chain uses TRBV5-6 and TRBJ1-5; TRBD1 matches 8 bases. The CDR3 loop spans 16 amino acids. V lost 4 bases and J lost 6; bases outside the gene matches: 12. Germline V lookup: CDR1 SGHDT, CDR2 YYEEEE. CDR3 nucleotides: TGTGCCAGCAGCATAGGCTTCGGACAGGGAGGTCAGCCCCAGCATTTT. Amino acid sequence: CASSIGFGQGGQPQHF.

The chain is built from TRBV10-3 and TRBJ1-1; 7 bases map to TRBD1. CDR1 and CDR2 from the germline V gene are ENHRY and SYGVKD. V gave up 4 bases and J gave up 5 bases; unmatched junction bases: 10. CDR3 size: 15 residues. In nucleotides, the CDR3 is TGTGCCATCAGTGTGGGGGGACAGTTTGGGACTGAAGCTTTCTTT. Translating gives CAISVGGQFGTEAFF.

The chain is built from TRBV12-3 or TRBV12-4 and TRBJ2-5, with TRBD2 matching over 7 bases. J was trimmed by 3 bases and V by 3 bases; bases with no gene match: 1. The CDR3 length is 13 residues. CDR3 sequence (DNA): TGTGCCAGCAGTTTGGGGGGGAAAGAGACCCAGTACTTC. Protein product: CASSLGGKETQYF.

The genes are TRBV7-8 and TRBJ1-2, with TRBD1 matching 9 bases. V was pared by 5 bases and J by 7 bases, with 11 bases of the junction left unmatched. The CDR3 spans 15 residues. Germline assignment: CDR1 SGHVS and CDR2 FQNEAQ. CDR3 residues: CASSATGTGLGGYTF. The CDR3, as DNA: TGTGCCAGCAGCGCCACCGGGACAGGGTTGGGTGGCTACACCTTC. Combining the CDR3 with reference TRBV7-8 and TRBJ1-2 gives the whole variable domain GAGVSQSPRYKVAKRGQDVALRCDPISGHVSLFWYQQALGQGPEFLTYFQNEAQLDKSGLPSDRFFAERPEGSVSTLKIQRTQQEDSAVYLCASSATGTGLGGYTFGSGTRLTVV.

V usage is TRBV5-1 and J usage is TRBJ2-3; TRBD2 matches 9 bases. V shed 0 bases and J 0 bases; nucleotides not matched to a gene: 5. The CDR3 covers 17 residues. Germline V gene data show CDR1 as SGHRS and CDR2 as YFSETQ. The CDR3, as DNA: TGCGCCAGCAGCTTGGCGGTAGCGGGGGATAGCACAGATACGCAGTATTTT. Its protein is CASSLAVAGDSTDTQYF.

This chain connects TRBV2 to TRBJ1-1; 8 bases are shared with TRBD1. The germline gives CDR1 SNHLY, CDR2 FYNNEI. V lost 10 bases and J lost 4; bases outside the gene matches: 5. This CDR3 has 12 amino acids. The CDR3 nucleotides read TGTGCCACCAGGGGGCGTCCCACTGAAGCTTTCTTT. It specifies CATRGRPTEAFF.

J is TRBJ1-5 and V is TRBV19, with 9 positions matching TRBD1. The germline V gene encodes CDR1 LNHDA and CDR2 SQIVND (reference sequence). The CDR3 contains 13 residues. With 5 bases clipped from V and 7 bases from J, the junction kept 3 bases outside the gene matches. The CDR3 loop is CASSGQGTQPQHF. CDR3 DNA: TGTGCCAGTAGTGGACAGGGGACCCAGCCCCAGCATTTT.

This clone was found a few times. The chain links TRBV9 to TRBJ2-1, with TRBD2 identical over 9 bases. The CDR3 sequence is 15 residues long. Germline CDR1 SGDLS, CDR2 YYNGEE. V shed 2 bases, J shed 4 bases, and the junction held 4 bases outside the gene matches. CDR3 DNA: TGTGCCAGCAGCGTGTGGAGCGGGGGGTACAATGAGCAGTTCTTC. Amino acid sequence: CASSVWSGGYNEQFF.